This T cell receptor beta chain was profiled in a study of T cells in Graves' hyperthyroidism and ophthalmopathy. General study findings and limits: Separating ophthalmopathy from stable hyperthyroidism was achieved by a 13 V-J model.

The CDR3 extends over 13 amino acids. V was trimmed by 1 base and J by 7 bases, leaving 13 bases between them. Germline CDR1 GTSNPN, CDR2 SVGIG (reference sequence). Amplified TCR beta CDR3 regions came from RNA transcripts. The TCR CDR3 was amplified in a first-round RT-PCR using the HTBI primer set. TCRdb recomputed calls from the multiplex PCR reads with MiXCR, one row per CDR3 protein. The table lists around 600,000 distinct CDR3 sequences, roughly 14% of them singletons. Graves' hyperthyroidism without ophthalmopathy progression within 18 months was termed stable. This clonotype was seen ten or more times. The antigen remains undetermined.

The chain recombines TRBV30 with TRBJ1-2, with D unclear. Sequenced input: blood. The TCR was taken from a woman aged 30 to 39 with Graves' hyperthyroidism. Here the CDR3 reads CAWSGRAERGYTF. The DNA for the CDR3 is TGTGCCTGGAGTGGGAGGGCAGAGCGTGGCTACACCTTC.